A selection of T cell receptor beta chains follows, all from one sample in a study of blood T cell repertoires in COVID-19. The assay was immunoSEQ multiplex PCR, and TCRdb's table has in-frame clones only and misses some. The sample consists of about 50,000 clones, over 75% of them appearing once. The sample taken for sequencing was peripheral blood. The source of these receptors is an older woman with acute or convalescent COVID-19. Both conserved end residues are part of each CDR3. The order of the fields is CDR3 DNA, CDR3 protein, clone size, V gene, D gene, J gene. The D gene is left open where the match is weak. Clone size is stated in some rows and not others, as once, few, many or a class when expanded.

TGTGCCAGCACCTATAGCAATCAGCCCCAGCATTTT	CASTYSNQPQHF	once	TRBV12-3/TRBV12-4	NA	TRBJ1-5
TGTGCCAGCAAGGGGGATGCAGGGGAGGGCTACACCTTC	CASKGDAGEGYTF	few	TRBV2	NA	TRBJ1-2
TGTGCCAGCAGCCACCCATCCCGGGGGGAATCCGGGGAGCTGTTTTTT	CASSHPSRGESGELFF	NA	TRBV3-1/TRBV3-2	TRBD2	TRBJ2-2
TGTGCCAGCATCGGGACTAGCGGGGAGACCCAGTACTTC	CASIGTSGETQYF	NA	TRBV6-5	TRBD2	TRBJ2-5
TGTGCCAGCAGCCCCTTGGTGGGGAGAGCTGAAGCTTTCTTT	CASSPLVGRAEAFF	NA	TRBV9	NA	TRBJ1-1
TGTGCCAGTTTAGCTAGCGGGGGGACGGATACGCAGTATTTT	CASLASGGTDTQYF	NA	TRBV19	TRBD2	TRBJ2-3
TGTGCCACCATCTTGGGCCAGGGACTGCACACTGAAGCTTTCTTT	CATILGQGLHTEAFF	NA	TRBV7-3	NA	TRBJ1-1
TGCAGCGTTCGTCCCACTAGCGGGGATGAGCAGTTCTTC	CSVRPTSGDEQFF	once	TRBV29-1	TRBD2	TRBJ2-1
TGTGCCAGCAGCCCCATGGGTACGGGGGGAGAGACCCAGTACTTC	CASSPMGTGGETQYF	NA	TRBV5-6	TRBD2	TRBJ2-5
TGTGCCAGCAGCCAAGATTCGGTAGCGGGCACAGATACGCAGTATTTT	CASSQDSVAGTDTQYF	NA	TRBV3-1/TRBV3-2	NA	TRBJ2-3
TGTGCCAGCAATGCGGGTAGGCTCACCGGGGAGCTGTTTTTT	CASNAGRLTGELFF	few	TRBV6-5	NA	TRBJ2-2
TGTGCCAGCCGGCACAGGGTCCAAGAGACCCAGTACTTC	CASRHRVQETQYF	NA	TRBV25-1	NA	TRBJ2-5
TGTGCCTCCTCACGGCCCCTCCACTTT	CASSRPLHF	NA	TRBV9	NA	TRBJ1-6
TGCGCCAGCAGCAGCGGGGGAGTTTACGAGCAGTACTTC	CASSSGGVYEQYF	NA	TRBV5-1	TRBD2	TRBJ2-7
TGTGCCAGCAGTGTCCCAACGACAGGGGTGGATCAGCCCCAGCATTTT	CASSVPTTGVDQPQHF	NA	TRBV2	TRBD1	TRBJ1-5